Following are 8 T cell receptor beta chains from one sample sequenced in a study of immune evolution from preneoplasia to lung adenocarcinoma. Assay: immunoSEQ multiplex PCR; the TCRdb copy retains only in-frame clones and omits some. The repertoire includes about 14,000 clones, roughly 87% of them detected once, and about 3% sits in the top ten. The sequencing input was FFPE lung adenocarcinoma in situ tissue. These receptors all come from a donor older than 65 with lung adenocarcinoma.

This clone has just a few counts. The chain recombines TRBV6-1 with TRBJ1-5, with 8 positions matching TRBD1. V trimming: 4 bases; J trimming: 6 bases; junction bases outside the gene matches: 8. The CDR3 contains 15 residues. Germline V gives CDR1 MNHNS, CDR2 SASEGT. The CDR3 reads CASSAQRTGLQPQHF. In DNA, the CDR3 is TGTGCCAGCAGTGCCCAAAGGACAGGGCTTCAGCCCCAGCATTTT.

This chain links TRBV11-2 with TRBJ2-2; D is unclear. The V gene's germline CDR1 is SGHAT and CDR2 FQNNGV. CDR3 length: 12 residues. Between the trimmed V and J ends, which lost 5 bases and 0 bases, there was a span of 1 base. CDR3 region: CASSTNTGELFF. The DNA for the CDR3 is TGTGCCAGCAGCACGAACACCGGGGAGCTGTTTTTT.

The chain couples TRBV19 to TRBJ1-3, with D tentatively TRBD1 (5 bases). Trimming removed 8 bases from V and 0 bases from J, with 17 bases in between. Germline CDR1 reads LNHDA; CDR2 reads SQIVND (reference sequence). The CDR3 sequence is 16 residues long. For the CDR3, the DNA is TGTGCCAGTTACCCGGGGGGGGACCCCTCTGGAAACACCATATATTTT. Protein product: CASYPGGDPSGNTIYF.

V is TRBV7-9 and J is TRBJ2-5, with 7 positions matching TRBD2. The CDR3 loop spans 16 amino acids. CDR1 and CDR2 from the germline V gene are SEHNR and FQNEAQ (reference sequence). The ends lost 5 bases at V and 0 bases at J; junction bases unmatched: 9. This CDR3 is CASSRQIAGHQETQYF. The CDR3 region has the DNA TGTGCCAGCAGCCGACAGATAGCGGGCCACCAAGAGACCCAGTACTTC.

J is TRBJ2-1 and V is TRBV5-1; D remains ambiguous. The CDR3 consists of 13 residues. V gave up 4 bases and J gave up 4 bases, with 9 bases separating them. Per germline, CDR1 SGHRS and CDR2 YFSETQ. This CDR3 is CASSPGLYNEQFF. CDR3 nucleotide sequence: TGCGCCAGCAGCCCCGGCCTTTACAATGAGCAGTTCTTC.

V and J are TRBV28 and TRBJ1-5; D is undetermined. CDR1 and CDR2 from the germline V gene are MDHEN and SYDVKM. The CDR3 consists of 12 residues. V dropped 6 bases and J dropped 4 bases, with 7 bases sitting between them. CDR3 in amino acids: CASRQENQPQHF. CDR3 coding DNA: TGTGCCAGCAGGCAGGAAAATCAGCCCCAGCATTTT. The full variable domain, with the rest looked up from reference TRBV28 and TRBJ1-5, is DVKVTQSSRYLVKRTGEKVFLECVQDMDHENMFWYRQDPGLGLRLIYFSYDVKMKEKGDIPEGYSVSREKKERFSLILESASTNQTSMYLCASRQENQPQHFGDGTRLSIL.

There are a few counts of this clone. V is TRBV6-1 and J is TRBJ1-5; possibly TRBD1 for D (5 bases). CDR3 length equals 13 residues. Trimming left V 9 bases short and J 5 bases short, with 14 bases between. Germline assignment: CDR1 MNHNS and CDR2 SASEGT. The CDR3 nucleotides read TGTGCCAGTGGAGGGGCAGCTGATCAGCCCCAGCATTTT. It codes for CASGGAADQPQHF.

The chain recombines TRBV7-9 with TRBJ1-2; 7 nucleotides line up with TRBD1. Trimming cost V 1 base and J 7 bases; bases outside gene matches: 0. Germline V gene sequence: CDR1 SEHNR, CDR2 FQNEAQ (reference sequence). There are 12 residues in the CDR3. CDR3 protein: CASSLGQGGYTF. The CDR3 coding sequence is TGTGCCAGCAGCTTAGGACAGGGTGGCTACACCTTC.